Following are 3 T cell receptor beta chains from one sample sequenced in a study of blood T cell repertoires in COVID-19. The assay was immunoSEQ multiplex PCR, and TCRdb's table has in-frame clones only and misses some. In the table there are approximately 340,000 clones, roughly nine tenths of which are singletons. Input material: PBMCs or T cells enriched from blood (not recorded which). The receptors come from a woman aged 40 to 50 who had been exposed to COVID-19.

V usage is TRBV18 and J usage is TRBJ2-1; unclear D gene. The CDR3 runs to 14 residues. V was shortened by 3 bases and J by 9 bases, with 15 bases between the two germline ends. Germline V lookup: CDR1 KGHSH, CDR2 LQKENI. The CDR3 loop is CASSPLDTLGEQFF. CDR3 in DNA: TGTGCCAGCTCACCCCTCGACACGTTGGGTGAGCAGTTCTTC.

CDR3 residues: CASSLPGKGSGNTIYF. CDR3 DNA: TGTGCCAGCAGCCTGCCGGGGAAAGGCTCTGGAAACACCATATATTTT. The chain combines TRBV13 with TRBJ1-3, with D hard to call. Trimming stripped 5 bases from V and 0 bases from J, with 14 bases between. The CDR3 covers 16 residues. Looked up from germline, CDR1 is PRHDT and CDR2 is FYEKMQ (reference sequence). The full variable domain, rest sourced from reference TRBV13 and TRBJ1-3, is AAGVIQSPRHLIKEKRETATLKCYPIPRHDTVYWYQQGPGQDPQFLISFYEKMQSDKGSIPDRFSAQQFSDYHSELNMSSLELGDSALYFCASSLPGKGSGNTIYFGEGSWLTVV.

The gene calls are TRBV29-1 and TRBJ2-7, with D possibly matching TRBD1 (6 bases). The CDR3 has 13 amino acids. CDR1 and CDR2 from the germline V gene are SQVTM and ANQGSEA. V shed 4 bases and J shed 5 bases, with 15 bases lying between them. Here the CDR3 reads CSVGLGAVDEQYF. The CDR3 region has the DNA TGCAGCGTTGGTCTGGGGGCGGTCGACGAGCAGTACTTC.